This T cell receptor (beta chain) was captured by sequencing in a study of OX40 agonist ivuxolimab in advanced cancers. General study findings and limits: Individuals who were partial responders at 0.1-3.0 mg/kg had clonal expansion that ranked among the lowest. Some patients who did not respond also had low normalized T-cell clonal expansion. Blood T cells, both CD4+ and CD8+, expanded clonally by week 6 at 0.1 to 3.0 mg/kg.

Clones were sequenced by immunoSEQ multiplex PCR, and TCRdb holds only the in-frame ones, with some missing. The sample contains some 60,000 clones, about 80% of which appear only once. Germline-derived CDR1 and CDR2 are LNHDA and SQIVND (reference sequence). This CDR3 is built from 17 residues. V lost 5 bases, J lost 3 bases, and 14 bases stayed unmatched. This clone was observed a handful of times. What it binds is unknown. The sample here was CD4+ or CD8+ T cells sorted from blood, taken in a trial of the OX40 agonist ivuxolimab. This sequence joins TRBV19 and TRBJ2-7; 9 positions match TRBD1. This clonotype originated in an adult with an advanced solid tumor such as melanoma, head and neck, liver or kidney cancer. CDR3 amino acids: CASSPGQGIYGNYEQYF. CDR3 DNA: TGTGCCAGTAGTCCGGGACAGGGAATCTACGGGAACTACGAGCAGTACTTC.